A selection of T cell receptor beta chains follows, all from one sample in a study of T cell responses to AZD1222 COVID-19 vaccine. The repertoire was sequenced with immunoSEQ multiplex PCR; TCRdb's copy has only in-frame clones and lacks some. The sample yields around 170,000 clones, approximately 90% seen once. This specimen was peripheral blood, taken on day 0 of AZD1222 vaccination. These receptors originate from an adult in good health. Both conserved end residues are part of each CDR3. Clone size, where shown, is once, few, many, or a class for clones that have expanded.

v_call,clone_size,cdr3_aa
TRBV6-5,once,CASNRQASNEQFF
TRBV24-1,.,CATTSDSSGNTIYF
TRBV5-1,.,CASSSVGPQETQYF
TRBV3-1/TRBV3-2,.,CASSPDRAGYGYTF
TRBV18,.,CASSPRYTADEQFF
TRBV5-1,.,CASSLDPNSYEQYF
TRBV7-2,.,CASSLQTGINSPLHF
TRBV19,.,CASSSPSNQPQHF
TRBV28,.,CASSLYGLVGYTF
TRBV7-9,.,CASSLLTGGRRSNTEAFF
TRBV27,.,CASSTRQNSPLHF
TRBV27,.,CASSWRLRDRRLNTGELFF